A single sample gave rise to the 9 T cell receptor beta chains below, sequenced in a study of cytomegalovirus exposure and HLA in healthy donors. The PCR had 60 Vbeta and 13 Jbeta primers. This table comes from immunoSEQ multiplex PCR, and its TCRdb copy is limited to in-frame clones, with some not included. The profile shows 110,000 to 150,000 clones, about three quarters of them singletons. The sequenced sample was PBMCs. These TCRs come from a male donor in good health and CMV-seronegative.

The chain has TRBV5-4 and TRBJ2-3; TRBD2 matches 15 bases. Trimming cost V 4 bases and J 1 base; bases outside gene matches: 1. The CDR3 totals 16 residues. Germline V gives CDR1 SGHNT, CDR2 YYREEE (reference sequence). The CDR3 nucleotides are TGTGCCAGCAGCGGGACTAGCGGGGGGCGCACAGATACGCAGTATTTT. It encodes CASSGTSGGRTDTQYF.

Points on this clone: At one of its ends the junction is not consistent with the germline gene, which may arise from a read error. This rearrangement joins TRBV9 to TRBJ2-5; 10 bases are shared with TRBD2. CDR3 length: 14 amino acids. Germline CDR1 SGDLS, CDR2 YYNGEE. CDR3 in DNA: TGTGCCAGCAGCACGACTAGCGGGCAAGAGGCCCAGTACTTC. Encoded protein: CASSTTSGQEAQYF.

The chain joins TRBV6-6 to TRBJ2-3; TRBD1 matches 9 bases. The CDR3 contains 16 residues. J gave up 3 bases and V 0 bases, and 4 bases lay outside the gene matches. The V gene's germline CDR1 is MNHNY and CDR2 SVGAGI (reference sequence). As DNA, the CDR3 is TGTGCCAGCAGTTACTCCCCGACAGGGGGGACAGATACGCAGTATTTT. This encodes CASSYSPTGGTDTQYF.

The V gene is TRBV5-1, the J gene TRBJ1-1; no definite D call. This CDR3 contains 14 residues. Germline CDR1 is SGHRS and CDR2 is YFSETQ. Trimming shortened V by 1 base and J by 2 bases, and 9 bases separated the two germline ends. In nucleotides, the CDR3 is TGCGCCAGCAGCTTGTTGGAGATAAACACTGAAGCTTTCTTT. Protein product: CASSLLEINTEAFF. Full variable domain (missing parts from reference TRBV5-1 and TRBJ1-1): KAGVTQTPRYLIKTRGQQVTLSCSPISGHRSVSWYQQTPGQGLQFLFEYFSETQRNKGNFPGRFSGRQFSNSRSEMNVSTLELGDSALYLCASSLLEINTEAFFGQGTRLTVV.

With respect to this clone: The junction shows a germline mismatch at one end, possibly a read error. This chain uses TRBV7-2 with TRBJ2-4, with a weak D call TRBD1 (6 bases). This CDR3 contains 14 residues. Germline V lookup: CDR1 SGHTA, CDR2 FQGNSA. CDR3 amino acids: CASSARQAPNSQYF. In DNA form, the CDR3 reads TGTGCCAGCAGCGCCAGACAGGCGCCCAACAGTCAGTACTTC.

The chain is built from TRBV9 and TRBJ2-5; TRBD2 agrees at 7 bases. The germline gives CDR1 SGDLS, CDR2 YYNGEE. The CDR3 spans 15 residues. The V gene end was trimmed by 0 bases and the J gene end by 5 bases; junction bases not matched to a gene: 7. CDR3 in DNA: TGTGCCAGCAGCGTAGTGGCGGGGCGGGAGGAGACCCAGTACTTC. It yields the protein CASSVVAGREETQYF.

CDR3 residues: CASSPGLAGVKEQYF. The CDR3 region has the DNA TGTGCCAGCAGCCCTGGACTAGCGGGAGTGAAAGAGCAGTACTTC. V gene TRBV7-3 combines with J gene TRBJ2-7, with 13 bases fitting TRBD2. J gave up 7 bases and V 5 bases, and 8 bases lay outside the gene matches. Germline lookup yields CDR1 SGHTA and CDR2 FQGTGA. CDR3 size: 15 residues.

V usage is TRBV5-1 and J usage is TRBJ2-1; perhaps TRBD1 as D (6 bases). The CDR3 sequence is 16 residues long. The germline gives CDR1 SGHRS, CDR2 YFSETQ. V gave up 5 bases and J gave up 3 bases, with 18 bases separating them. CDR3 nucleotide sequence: TGCGCCAGCAGTCCCCCTACCGGGACAATCTACAATGAGCAGTTCTTC. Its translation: CASSPPTGTIYNEQFF.

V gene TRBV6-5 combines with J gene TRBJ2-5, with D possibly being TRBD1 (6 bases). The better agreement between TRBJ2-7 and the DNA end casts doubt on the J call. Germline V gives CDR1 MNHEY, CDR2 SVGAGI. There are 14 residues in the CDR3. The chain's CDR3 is CASSYSKGGYEQYF. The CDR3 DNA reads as TGTGCCAGCAGTTACTCGAAAGGGGGCTACGAGCAGTACTTC.